The present T cell receptor (beta chain) was sequenced within a study of blood T cell repertoires in COVID-19. Study-level information: Sample material is recorded as cDNA or gDNA derived from T cells, B-cell-depleted T cells, or PBMCs.

CDR1 is MNHEY and CDR2 is SVGAGI in the germline V gene. The V end lost 2 bases, the J end lost 2 bases, and 9 bases lay between the germline ends. This CDR3 comprises 14 residues. Participants spanned ages about 18 to 100 years and resided in about two dozen US areas. Only in-frame clones appear in the TCRdb table, and some are missing; sequencing was by immunoSEQ multiplex PCR. This sample has around 320,000 clones, with 90% found just once. The chain recombines TRBV6-5 with TRBJ1-2; possible D gene TRBD1, 6 bases. Sequencing was carried out using PBMCs or T cells enriched from blood (not recorded which). The clonotype comes from a woman between 18 and 30 years old with acute COVID-19. The CDR3 is CASSYQGQNYGYTF. CDR3 DNA: TGTGCCAGCAGTTACCAAGGACAGAACTATGGCTACACCTTC.